The T cell receptor beta chain under discussion was sequenced for a study of T cell repertoires in cytomegalovirus infection. Across the whole study: Use of recently identified HLA-C-restricted and well-studied HLA-B-restricted CMV epitopes was part of the study. Public TCR beta signature analysis indicated the presence of both CMV infection and matching HLA type.

Study-level findings and limits: Within the response measured ex vivo, HLA-C-restricted CMV-specific TCR beta clonotypes were dominant.

Using its own MiXCR run on the reads, TCRdb lists one record per CDR3 protein. This sample yields fewer than 130,000 distinct CDR3 sequences, of which roughly two fifths are seen a single time; just under 75% belongs to the top ten. From germline, CDR1 is SQVTM and CDR2 ANQGSEA. Trimming removed 6 bases at V and 6 bases at J, with 24 bases between. The CDR3 consists of 16 residues. Concerning this clonotype: Antigen specificity is unknown.

The sample was CD8+ T cells from cultured PBMCs, taken from culture after CMV antigen stimulation. The chain is built from TRBV29-1 and TRBJ2-1, with a possible D match to TRBD1 (6 bases). The sequence came from a human donor in good health (CMV status not recorded). Some clones in this sample may be carry-over from other donors' samples. CDR3 in amino acids: CSVAGTPESLGNEQFF. The CDR3 coding sequence is TGCAGCGTCGCAGGGACACCTGAGAGCCTGGGCAATGAGCAGTTCTTC.